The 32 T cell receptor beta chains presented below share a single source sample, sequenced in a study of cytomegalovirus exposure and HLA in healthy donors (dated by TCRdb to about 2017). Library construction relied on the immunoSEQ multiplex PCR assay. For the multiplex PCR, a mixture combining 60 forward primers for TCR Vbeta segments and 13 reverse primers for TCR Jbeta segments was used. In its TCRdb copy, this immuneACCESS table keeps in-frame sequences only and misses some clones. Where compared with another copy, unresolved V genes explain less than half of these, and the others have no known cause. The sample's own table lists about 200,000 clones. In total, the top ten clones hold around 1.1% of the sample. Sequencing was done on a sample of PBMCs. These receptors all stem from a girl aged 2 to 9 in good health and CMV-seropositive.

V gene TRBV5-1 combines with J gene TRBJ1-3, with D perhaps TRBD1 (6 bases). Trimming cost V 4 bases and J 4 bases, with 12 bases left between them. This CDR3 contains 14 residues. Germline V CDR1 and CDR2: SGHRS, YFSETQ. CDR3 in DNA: TGCGCCAGCAGCGGGCCGGGACAAGGAAACACCATATATTTT. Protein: CASSGPGQGNTIYF.

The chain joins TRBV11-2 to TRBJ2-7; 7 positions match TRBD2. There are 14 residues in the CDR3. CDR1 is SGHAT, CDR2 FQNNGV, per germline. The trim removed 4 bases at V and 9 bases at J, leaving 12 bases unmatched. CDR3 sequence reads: CASSSRGGLVAQYF. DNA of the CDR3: TGTGCCAGCAGCTCCCGGGGAGGGCTAGTCGCGCAGTACTTC.

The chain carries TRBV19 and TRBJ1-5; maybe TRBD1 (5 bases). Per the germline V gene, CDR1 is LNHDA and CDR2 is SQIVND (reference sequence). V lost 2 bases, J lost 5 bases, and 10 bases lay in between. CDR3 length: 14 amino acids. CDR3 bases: TGTGCCAGTAGTATACAGGGCTTGCATCAGCCCCAGCATTTT. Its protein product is CASSIQGLHQPQHF.

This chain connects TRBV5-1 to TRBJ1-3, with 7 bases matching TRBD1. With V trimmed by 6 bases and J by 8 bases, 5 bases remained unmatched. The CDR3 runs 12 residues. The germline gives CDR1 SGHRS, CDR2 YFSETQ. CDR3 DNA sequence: TGCGCCAGCACCTCGACAGGGCACACCATATATTTT. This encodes CASTSTGHTIYF.

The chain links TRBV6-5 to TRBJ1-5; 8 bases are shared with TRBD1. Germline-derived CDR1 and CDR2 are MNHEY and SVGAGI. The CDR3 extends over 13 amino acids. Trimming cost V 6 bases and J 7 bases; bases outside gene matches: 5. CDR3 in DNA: TGTGCCAGCAGCGACAGGGGAGAACAGCCCCAGCATTTT. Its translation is CASSDRGEQPQHF.

DNA for the CDR3: TGTGCCAGCAGCCATAACAGGGCCGGCACTGAAGCTTTCTTT. Residues: CASSHNRAGTEAFF. The chain recombines TRBV7-9 with TRBJ1-1; possible D gene TRBD1, 6 bases. CDR1 and CDR2 (germline): SEHNR, FQNEAQ (reference sequence). V was pared by 5 bases and J by 4 bases, with 14 bases between. The CDR3 has 14 amino acids.

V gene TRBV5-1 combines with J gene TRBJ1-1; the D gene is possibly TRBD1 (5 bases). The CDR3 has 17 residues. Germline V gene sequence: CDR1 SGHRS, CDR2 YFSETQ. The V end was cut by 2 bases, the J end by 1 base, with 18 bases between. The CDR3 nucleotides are TGCGCCAGCAGCTTCACGGAGGGGAGGGCGTCGAACACTGAAGCTTTCTTT. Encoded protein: CASSFTEGRASNTEAFF.

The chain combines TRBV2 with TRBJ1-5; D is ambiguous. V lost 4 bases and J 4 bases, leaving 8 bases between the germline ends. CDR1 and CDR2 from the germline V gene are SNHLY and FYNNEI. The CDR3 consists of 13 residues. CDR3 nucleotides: TGTGCCAGCAGTGCAACCAGAAATCAGCCCCAGCATTTT. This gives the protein CASSATRNQPQHF.

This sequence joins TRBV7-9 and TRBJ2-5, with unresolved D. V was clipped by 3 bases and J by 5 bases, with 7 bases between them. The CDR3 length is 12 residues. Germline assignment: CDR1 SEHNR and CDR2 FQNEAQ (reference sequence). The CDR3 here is CASSLSSETQYF. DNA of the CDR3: TGTGCCAGCAGCTTGAGTTCTGAGACCCAGTACTTC.

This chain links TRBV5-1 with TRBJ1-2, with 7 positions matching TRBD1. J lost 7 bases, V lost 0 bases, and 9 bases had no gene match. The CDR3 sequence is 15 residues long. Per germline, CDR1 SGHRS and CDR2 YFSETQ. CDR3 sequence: CASSLGPQGPGGYTF. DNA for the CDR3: TGCGCCAGCAGCTTGGGGCCACAGGGGCCAGGTGGCTACACCTTC.

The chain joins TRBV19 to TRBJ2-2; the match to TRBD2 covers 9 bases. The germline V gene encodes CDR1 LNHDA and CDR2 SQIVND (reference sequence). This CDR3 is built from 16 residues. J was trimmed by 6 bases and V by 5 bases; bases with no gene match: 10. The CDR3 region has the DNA TGTGCCAGTAGTCGACTAGCGGTTTCAAGTTCCGGGGAGCTGTTTTTT. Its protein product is CASSRLAVSSSGELFF.

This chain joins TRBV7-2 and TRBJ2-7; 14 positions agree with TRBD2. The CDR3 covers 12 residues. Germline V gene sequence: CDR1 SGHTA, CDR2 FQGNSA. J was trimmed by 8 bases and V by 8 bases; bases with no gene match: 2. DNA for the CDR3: TGTGCCAGCGGGACTAGCGGGAGAAAGCAGTACTTC. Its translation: CASGTSGRKQYF.

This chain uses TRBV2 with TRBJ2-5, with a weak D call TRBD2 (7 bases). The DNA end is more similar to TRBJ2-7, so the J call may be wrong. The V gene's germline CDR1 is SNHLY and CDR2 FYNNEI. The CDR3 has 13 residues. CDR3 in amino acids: CASIRGGVYEQYF. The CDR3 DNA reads TGTGCCAGCATTAGGGGGGGAGTTTACGAGCAGTACTTC.

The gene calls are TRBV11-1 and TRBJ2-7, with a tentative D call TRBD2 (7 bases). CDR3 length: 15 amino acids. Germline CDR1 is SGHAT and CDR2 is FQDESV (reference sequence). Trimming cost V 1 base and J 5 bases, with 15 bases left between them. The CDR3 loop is CASSLVRGAGHEQYF. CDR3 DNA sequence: TGTGCCAGCAGCTTAGTTCGGGGGGCCGGCCACGAGCAGTACTTC.

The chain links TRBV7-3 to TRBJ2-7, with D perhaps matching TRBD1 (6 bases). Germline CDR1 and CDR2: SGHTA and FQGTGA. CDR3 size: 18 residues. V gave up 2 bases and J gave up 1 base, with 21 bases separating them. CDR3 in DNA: TGTGCCAGCAGCTTAGACCAGGAGGCGCAGGGGCGATCCTACGAGCAGTACTTC. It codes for CASSLDQEAQGRSYEQYF.

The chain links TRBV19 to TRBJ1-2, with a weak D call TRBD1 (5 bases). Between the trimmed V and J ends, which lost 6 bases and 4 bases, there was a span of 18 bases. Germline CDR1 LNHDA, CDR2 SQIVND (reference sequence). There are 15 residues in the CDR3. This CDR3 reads CASSLAGVDIYGYTF. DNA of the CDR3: TGTGCCAGTAGCCTGGCGGGGGTAGATATCTATGGCTACACCTTC.

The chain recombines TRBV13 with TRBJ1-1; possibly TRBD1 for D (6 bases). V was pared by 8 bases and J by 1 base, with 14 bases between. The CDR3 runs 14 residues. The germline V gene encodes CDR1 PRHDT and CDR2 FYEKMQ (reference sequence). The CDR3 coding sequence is TGTGCCAGCGGGGCCTGGGGGCGGAACACTGAAGCTTTCTTT. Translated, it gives CASGAWGRNTEAFF.

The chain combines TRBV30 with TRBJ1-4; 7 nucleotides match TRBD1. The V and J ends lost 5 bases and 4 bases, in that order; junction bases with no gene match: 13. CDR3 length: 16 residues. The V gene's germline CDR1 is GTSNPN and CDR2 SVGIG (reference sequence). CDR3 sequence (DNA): TGTGCCTGGGGACCGGTCTCGGGACAGTATAATGAAAAACTGTTTTTT. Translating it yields CAWGPVSGQYNEKLFF. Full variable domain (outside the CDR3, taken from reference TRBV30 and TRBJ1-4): SQTIHQWPATLVQPVGSPLSLECTVEGTSNPNLYWYRQAAGRGLQLLFYSVGIGQISSEVPQNLSASRPQDRQFILSSKKLLLSDSGFYLCAWGPVSGQYNEKLFFGSGTQLSVL.

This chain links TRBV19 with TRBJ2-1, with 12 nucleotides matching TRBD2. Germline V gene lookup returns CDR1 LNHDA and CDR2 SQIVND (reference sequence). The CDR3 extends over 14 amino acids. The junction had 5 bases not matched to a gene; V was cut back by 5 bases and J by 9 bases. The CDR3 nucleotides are TGTGCCAGTAGTCAGCTAGCGGGGGGGGGTGAGCAGTTCTTC. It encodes CASSQLAGGGEQFF.

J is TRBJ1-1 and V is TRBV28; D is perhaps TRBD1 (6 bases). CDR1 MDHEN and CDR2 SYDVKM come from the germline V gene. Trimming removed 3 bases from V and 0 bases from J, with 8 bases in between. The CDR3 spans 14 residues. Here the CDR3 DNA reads TGTGCCAGCAGTTTGCAGGGGATGAACACTGAAGCTTTCTTT. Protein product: CASSLQGMNTEAFF.

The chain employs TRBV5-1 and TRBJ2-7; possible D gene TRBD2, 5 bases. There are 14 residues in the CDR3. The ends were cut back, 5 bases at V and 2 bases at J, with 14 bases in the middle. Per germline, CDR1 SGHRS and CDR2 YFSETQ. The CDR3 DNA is TGCGCCAGCAGTAAAGCGAGGGCTCCCTACGAGCAGTACTTC. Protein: CASSKARAPYEQYF.

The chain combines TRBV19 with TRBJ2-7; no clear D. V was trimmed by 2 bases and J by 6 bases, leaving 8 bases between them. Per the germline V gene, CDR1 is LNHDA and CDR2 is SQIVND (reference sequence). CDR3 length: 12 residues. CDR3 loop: CASSINPGEQYF. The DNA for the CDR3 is TGTGCCAGTAGTATAAACCCGGGCGAGCAGTACTTC.

This CDR3 reads CASSLLTQGEVQFF. CDR3 DNA sequence: TGTGCCAGCAGCCTACTAACCCAGGGGGAAGTGCAGTTCTTC. The V call is TRBV7-6, the J call TRBJ2-1, with 7 positions matching TRBD1. Germline V CDR1 and CDR2: SGHVS, FNYEAQ. V gave up 5 bases and J gave up 12 bases; unmatched junction bases: 13. The CDR3 covers 14 residues.

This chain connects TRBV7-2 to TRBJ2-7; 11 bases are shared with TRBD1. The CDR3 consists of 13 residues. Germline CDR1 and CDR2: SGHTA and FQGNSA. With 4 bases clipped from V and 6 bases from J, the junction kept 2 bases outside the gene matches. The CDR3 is CASSWTGGREQYF. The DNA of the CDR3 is TGTGCCAGCAGCTGGACAGGGGGCCGCGAGCAGTACTTC.

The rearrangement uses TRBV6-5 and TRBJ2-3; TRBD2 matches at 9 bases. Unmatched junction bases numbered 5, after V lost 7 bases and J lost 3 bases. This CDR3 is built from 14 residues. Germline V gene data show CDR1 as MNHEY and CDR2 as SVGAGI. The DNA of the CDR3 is TGTGCCAGCATCCCTAGCGGGACAACAGATACGCAGTATTTT. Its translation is CASIPSGTTDTQYF.

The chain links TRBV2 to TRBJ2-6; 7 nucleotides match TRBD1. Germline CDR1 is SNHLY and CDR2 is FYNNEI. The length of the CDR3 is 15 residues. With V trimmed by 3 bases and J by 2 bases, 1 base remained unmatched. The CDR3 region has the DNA TGTGCCAGCAGTGATACAGGGGCTGGGGCCAACGTCCTGACTTTC. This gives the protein CASSDTGAGANVLTF.

Here the CDR3 reads CASSYTGTEAFF. The CDR3 DNA reads TGTGCCAGCAGTTATACCGGGACTGAAGCTTTCTTT. The rearrangement uses TRBV6-1 and TRBJ1-1, with no clear D. V was shortened by 5 bases and J by 5 bases, with 9 bases between the two germline ends. The CDR3 sequence is 12 residues long. Germline CDR1 and CDR2: MNHNS and SASEGT.

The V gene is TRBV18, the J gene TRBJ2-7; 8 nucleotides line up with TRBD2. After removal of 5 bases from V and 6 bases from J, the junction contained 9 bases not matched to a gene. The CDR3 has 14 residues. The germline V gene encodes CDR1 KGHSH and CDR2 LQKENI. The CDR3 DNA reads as TGTGCCAGCTCAGCAACGGGGGGGGTCAGCGAGCAGTACTTC. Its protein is CASSATGGVSEQYF.

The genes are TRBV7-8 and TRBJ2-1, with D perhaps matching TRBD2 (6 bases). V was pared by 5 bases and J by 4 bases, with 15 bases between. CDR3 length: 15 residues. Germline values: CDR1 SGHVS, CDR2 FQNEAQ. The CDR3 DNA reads TGTGCCAGCAGCCAACGACTAGTCCCTTACAATGAGCAGTTCTTC. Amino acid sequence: CASSQRLVPYNEQFF.

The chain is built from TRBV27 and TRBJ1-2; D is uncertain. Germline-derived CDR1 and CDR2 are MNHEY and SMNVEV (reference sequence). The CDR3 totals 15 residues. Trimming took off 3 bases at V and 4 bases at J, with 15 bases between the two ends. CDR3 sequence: CASSFVRGNPYGYTF. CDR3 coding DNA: TGTGCCAGCAGTTTTGTACGGGGAAACCCCTATGGCTACACCTTC.

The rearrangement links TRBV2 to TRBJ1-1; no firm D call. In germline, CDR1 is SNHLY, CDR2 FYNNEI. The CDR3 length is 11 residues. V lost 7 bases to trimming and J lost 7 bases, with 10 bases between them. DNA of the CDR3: TGTGCCAGCACCTCCGCAGTTGAAGCTTTCTTT. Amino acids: CASTSAVEAFF.

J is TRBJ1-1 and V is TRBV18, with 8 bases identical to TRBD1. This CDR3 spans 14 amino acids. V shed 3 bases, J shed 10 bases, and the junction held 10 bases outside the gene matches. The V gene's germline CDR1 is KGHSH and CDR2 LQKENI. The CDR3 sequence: CASSPGLFDRGAFF. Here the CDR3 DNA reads TGTGCCAGCTCACCTGGGCTATTCGACAGGGGAGCTTTCTTT.